Detailed here is one TCR beta chain. This entry belongs to a study of metastatic and nonmetastatic thyroid tumors. There were no patients who had received any treatment before thyroid surgery. Germline CDR1 and CDR2: MNHNY and SVGAGI (reference sequence). Unmatched junction bases numbered 3, after V lost 3 bases and J lost 5 bases. The CDR3 runs 14 residues. TCRdb re-clonotyped the PCR reads via MiXCR. The repertoire consists of approximately 37,000 clones, with around 16% occurring once and the leading ten covering around 19%. The gene calls are TRBV6-6 and TRBJ2-7; 11 nucleotides line up with TRBD1. The TCR was taken from a male donor with papillary thyroid cancer or a benign thyroid nodule (not recorded which). Some clones in this sample may be carry-over from other donors' samples. Sequenced: blood. CDR3 amino acids: CASSYGTGGHEQYF. For the CDR3, the DNA is TGTGCCAGCAGTTATGGGACAGGGGGTCACGAGCAGTACTTC.